These 17 T cell receptor beta chains share one sample of origin, sequenced in a study of CD8+ T cells in alopecia areata. Indicated treatment: oral pan-JAK inhibitor, 5-10 mg twice daily. RNA extraction and reverse transcription yielded cDNA as sequencing template. Sequenced by immunoSEQ multiplex PCR; TCRdb stores in-frame clones only, minus some. The sample contains some 180,000 clones, 40% to 65% of which appear only once. Sequencing was performed on CD8+ T cells sorted from blood, taken at week 24, from a patient treated with tofacitinib. The receptors stem from a human donor with alopecia areata.

This clone was seen a few times. This rearrangement joins TRBV29-1 to TRBJ1-2, with D perhaps matching TRBD1 (6 bases). Trimming cost V 6 bases and J 8 bases, with 16 bases left between them. The germline V gene encodes CDR1 SQVTM and CDR2 ANQGSEA. This CDR3 is 12 amino acids long. The CDR3 protein is CSVLGGNRGYTF. CDR3 coding DNA: TGCAGCGTGCTCGGGGGCAATAGGGGCTACACCTTC.

The J gene is TRBJ2-3, the V gene TRBV4-3; D may be TRBD2 (6 bases). V gave up 0 bases and J gave up 2 bases, with 9 bases separating them. Germline CDR1 LGHNA, CDR2 YSLEER. This CDR3 comprises 15 residues. CDR3 residues: CASSQEQRATDTQYF. The CDR3 region has the DNA TGCGCCAGCAGCCAAGAACAGCGGGCCACAGATACGCAGTATTTT.

The rearrangement links TRBV19 to TRBJ1-1, with D maybe TRBD1 (5 bases). V lost 3 bases and J lost 7, with 12 bases in between. This CDR3 spans 13 amino acids. Germline V gene data show CDR1 as LNHDA and CDR2 as SQIVND (reference sequence). The CDR3 bases are TGTGCCAGTAGTATCGCAGGTGGGGGTGAAGCTTTCTTT. It encodes CASSIAGGGEAFF.

This clone was seen only a few times. The chain uses TRBV29-1 and TRBJ2-1, with TRBD1 matching 10 bases. Per the germline V gene, CDR1 is SQVTM and CDR2 is ANQGSEA. V lost 6 bases and J lost 7; bases outside the gene matches: 6. CDR3 size: 13 residues. CDR3 region: CSVPGQGNNEQFF. The CDR3 nucleotides read TGCAGCGTCCCGGGACAGGGGAATAATGAGCAGTTCTTC.

J is TRBJ2-2 and V is TRBV2; D not resolved. CDR1 is SNHLY, CDR2 FYNNEI, per germline. V gave up 6 bases and J gave up 1 base, with 15 bases separating them. The CDR3 contains 16 residues. This CDR3 is CASSSPAGLNTGELFF. Here the CDR3 DNA reads TGTGCCAGCAGCTCCCCCGCCGGCTTGAACACCGGGGAGCTGTTTTTT.

The V and J genes are TRBV2 and TRBJ2-7; TRBD2 might be the D (5 bases). V was cut by 6 bases and J by 4 bases, with 10 bases left in between. The CDR3 consists of 12 residues. Germline CDR1 is SNHLY and CDR2 is FYNNEI. The CDR3: CASREQRYEQYF. For the CDR3, the DNA is TGTGCCAGCAGGGAACAGCGGTACGAGCAGTACTTC.

The chain couples TRBV29-1 to TRBJ1-2; the D is unclear. CDR1 is SQVTM and CDR2 is ANQGSEA in the germline V gene. The CDR3 has 15 amino acids. Trimming took off 0 bases at V and 6 bases at J, with 17 bases between the two ends. The CDR3 region is CSVEDLYQLGNGYTF. CDR3 DNA: TGCAGCGTTGAAGATCTATACCAGCTCGGTAATGGCTACACCTTC.

This clone occurred once. The chain couples TRBV5-1 to TRBJ2-3; D gene ambiguous. Looked up from germline, CDR1 is SGHRS and CDR2 is YFSETQ. V was trimmed by 1 base and J by 3 bases, leaving 9 bases between them. The CDR3 is made up of 14 amino acids. Written as DNA, the CDR3 is TGCGCCAGCAGCTTGTATGAGGCAACAGATACGCAGTATTTT. Its protein is CASSLYEATDTQYF.

The chain combines TRBV7-9 with TRBJ1-5, with a tentative D call TRBD1 (5 bases). The CDR3 extends over 12 amino acids. Trimming shortened V by 3 bases and J by 5 bases, and 5 bases separated the two germline ends. CDR1 and CDR2 (germline): SEHNR, FQNEAQ (reference sequence). As DNA, the CDR3 is TGTGCCAGCAGCTTGACAGATCAGCCCCAGCATTTT. Amino acids: CASSLTDQPQHF.

The genes are TRBV5-1 and TRBJ1-1, with no clear D. This CDR3 is built from 14 residues. The ends were cut back, 0 bases at V and 4 bases at J, with 10 bases in the middle. CDR1 and CDR2 (germline): SGHRS, YFSETQ. The CDR3 coding sequence is TGCGCCAGCAGCTTGGAATGGGATATCACTGAAGCTTTCTTT. Translation gives CASSLEWDITEAFF.

The chain links TRBV7-9 to TRBJ1-2; possibly TRBD1 for D (5 bases). Trimming removed 2 bases at V and 4 bases at J, with 14 bases between. Germline assignment: CDR1 SEHNR and CDR2 FQNEAQ (reference sequence). This CDR3 contains 15 residues. The CDR3: CASSLSTQGPYGYTF. The CDR3 coding sequence is TGTGCCAGCAGCTTATCTACTCAGGGACCCTATGGCTACACCTTC.

The chain recombines TRBV29-1 with TRBJ1-2, with D maybe TRBD1 (6 bases). V lost 2 bases and J lost 7, with 14 bases in between. The CDR3 contains 13 residues. The germline V gene encodes CDR1 SQVTM and CDR2 ANQGSEA. The CDR3 is CSVESRDTVGYTF. In DNA, the CDR3 is TGCAGCGTTGAATCCCGGGACACTGTTGGCTACACCTTC.

The chain uses TRBV30 and TRBJ1-2; D remains ambiguous. The CDR3 runs 14 residues. V was pared by 0 bases and J by 4 bases, with 12 bases between. Germline CDR1 GTSNPN, CDR2 SVGIG (reference sequence). The CDR3 region is CAWSVARASYGYTF. The CDR3, as DNA: TGTGCCTGGAGTGTAGCCAGAGCGAGCTATGGCTACACCTTC.

The V gene is TRBV6-1, the J gene TRBJ1-1; 9 bases match TRBD1. This CDR3 is built from 14 residues. Germline CDR1 is MNHNS and CDR2 is SASEGT. The V and J ends lost 6 bases and 5 bases, in that order; junction bases with no gene match: 7. The CDR3 sequence: CASSQQGAGTEAFF. The CDR3 DNA reads TGTGCCAGCAGCCAACAGGGGGCTGGTACTGAAGCTTTCTTT.

The rearrangement links TRBV29-1 to TRBJ2-1, with D unclear. This CDR3 has 10 residues. Germline V gene sequence: CDR1 SQVTM, CDR2 ANQGSEA. The V gene lost 7 bases and the J gene lost 6 bases, with 7 bases spanning the gap. The CDR3 sequence: CSASSNEQFF. The CDR3, as DNA: TGCAGCGCCAGTTCCAATGAGCAGTTCTTC.

The chain couples TRBV19 to TRBJ1-1; 7 bases are shared with TRBD1. Per the germline V gene, CDR1 is LNHDA and CDR2 is SQIVND (reference sequence). The CDR3 loop spans 13 amino acids. V shed 7 bases and J 5 bases; nucleotides not matched to a gene: 7. CDR3 protein: CASTLRQGTEAFF. CDR3 nucleotides: TGTGCCAGTACCCTCCGACAGGGTACTGAAGCTTTCTTT.

This clone was seen a handful of times. This sequence joins TRBV29-1 and TRBJ2-1; possibly TRBD2 for D (6 bases). The V end was cut by 5 bases, the J end by 4 bases, with 15 bases between. The V gene's germline CDR1 is SQVTM and CDR2 ANQGSEA. The CDR3 loop spans 14 amino acids. DNA for the CDR3: TGCAGCGTTCGGAAGACTCGGGGGTACAATGAGCAGTTCTTC. Residues: CSVRKTRGYNEQFF.